Below are 30 T cell receptor beta chains sequenced from a single sample in a study of blood T cell repertoires in COVID-19. Data came from immunoSEQ multiplex PCR; TCRdb stores just in-frame clones and leaves some out. This sample yields 200,000 to 300,000 clones, of which more than 85% are seen a single time; approximately 5.3% belongs to the top ten. Sequencing input: peripheral blood. All receptors derive from a woman aged 55-69 years with COVID-19, enrolled during active disease.

The chain couples TRBV25-1 to TRBJ1-2; 9 bases map to TRBD1. The CDR3 totals 14 residues. J was trimmed by 6 bases and V by 7 bases; bases with no gene match: 9. CDR1 is MGHDK, CDR2 SYGVNS, per germline. As DNA, the CDR3 is TGTGCCAGCATTCGGACAGGGGCGGACCATGGCTACACCTTC. Its translation: CASIRTGADHGYTF.

This chain connects TRBV28 to TRBJ1-5; the match to TRBD1 covers 8 bases. J was trimmed by 3 bases and V by 5 bases; bases with no gene match: 3. Germline V lookup: CDR1 MDHEN, CDR2 SYDVKM. The CDR3 consists of 14 residues. This CDR3 reads CASSQGQDNQPQHF. The CDR3 DNA follows: TGTGCCAGCAGTCAGGGACAGGACAATCAGCCCCAGCATTTT.

This chain uses TRBV28 with TRBJ2-3, with 14 bases aligning to TRBD2. Losses at the gene ends were 5 bases for V and 4 bases for J; bases not matched to a gene: 11. Germline V gives CDR1 MDHEN, CDR2 SYDVKM. CDR3 length equals 18 residues. The CDR3 region has the DNA TGTGCCAGCAGTCCTATACGACTAGCGGGAGGGCGGGCAGATACGCAGTATTTT. Its translation is CASSPIRLAGGRADTQYF.

This chain connects TRBV28 to TRBJ1-2; 7 bases agree with TRBD1. Germline V gene sequence: CDR1 MDHEN, CDR2 SYDVKM. The CDR3 loop spans 15 amino acids. The junction had 8 bases not matched to a gene; V was cut back by 3 bases and J by 4 bases. CDR3 nucleotide sequence: TGTGCCAGCAGTTTGCAGACAGGGAGATCCTATGGCTACACCTTC. Amino acid sequence: CASSLQTGRSYGYTF.

The genes are TRBV18 and TRBJ2-7, with D perhaps matching TRBD1 (5 bases). The CDR3 runs 14 residues. Germline CDR1 is KGHSH and CDR2 is LQKENI. V gave up 1 base and J gave up 6 bases, with 13 bases separating them. This CDR3 reads CASSPRQGIGEQYF. The CDR3 DNA reads TGTGCCAGCTCACCACGCCAGGGAATCGGCGAGCAGTACTTC.

This chain links TRBV6-2 or TRBV6-3 with TRBJ2-7; 8 bases map to TRBD2. The CDR3 totals 16 residues. Losses at the gene ends were 4 bases for V and 2 bases for J; bases not matched to a gene: 10. Germline lookup yields CDR1 MNHEY and CDR2 SVGEGT. The CDR3 region is CASSSITSGEPYEQYF. The CDR3 DNA sequence: TGTGCCAGCAGTTCCATTACTAGCGGAGAGCCCTACGAGCAGTACTTC.

This chain joins TRBV3-1 (or the pseudogene TRBV3-2) and TRBJ1-1, with TRBD1 matching 11 bases. J was trimmed by 4 bases and V by 3 bases; bases with no gene match: 1. The CDR3 loop spans 14 amino acids. Germline CDR1 reads LGHDT; CDR2 reads YNNKEL (reference sequence). As DNA, the CDR3 is TGTGCCAGCAGCCAGGACAGGGGGCGCACTGAAGCTTTCTTT. Translated, it gives CASSQDRGRTEAFF.

This clone has just one count. This sequence joins TRBV7-9 and TRBJ1-6; 9 bases map to TRBD1. The CDR3 totals 16 residues. V lost 5 bases to trimming and J lost 9 bases; unmatched junction nucleotides: 11. The germline V gene encodes CDR1 SEHNR and CDR2 FQNEAQ (reference sequence). CDR3 sequence reads: CASSTGTGQGSSPLHF. Written as DNA, the CDR3 is TGTGCCAGCAGCACAGGGACAGGGCAAGGAAGTTCACCCCTCCACTTT.

V is TRBV30 and J is TRBJ1-2, with no clear D. Germline values: CDR1 GTSNPN, CDR2 SVGIG (reference sequence). V gave up 0 bases and J gave up 0 bases, with 8 bases separating them. The CDR3 is 14 residues long. CDR3 sequence: CAWSVHHTNYGYTF. The CDR3 DNA is TGTGCCTGGAGTGTACACCATACTAACTATGGCTACACCTTC.

The chain links TRBV12-3 or TRBV12-4 to TRBJ2-2, with TRBD2 as a possible D gene (5 bases). Between the trimmed V and J ends, which lost 5 bases and 8 bases, there was a span of 12 bases. The CDR3 consists of 13 residues. The CDR3 nucleotides are TGTGCCAGCAGTATACTAGTTTCTGGGGAGCTGTTTTTT. It codes for CASSILVSGELFF.

This clone was seen only a few times. This rearrangement joins TRBV19 to TRBJ2-3; maybe TRBD2 (6 bases). V lost 6 bases to trimming and J lost 2 bases, with 21 bases between them. There are 17 residues in the CDR3. CDR1 LNHDA and CDR2 SQIVND come from the germline V gene (reference sequence). The CDR3 DNA reads TGTGCCAGTAGCGACGGGATTGGCGGGATAACCACAGATACGCAGTATTTT. It specifies CASSDGIGGITTDTQYF.

The chain joins TRBV5-5 to TRBJ1-2, with 7 nucleotides matching TRBD1. The germline V gene has CDR1 SGHKS and CDR2 YYEKEE (reference sequence). V shed 0 bases, J shed 6 bases, and the junction held 14 bases outside the gene matches. CDR3 size: 17 residues. CDR3 amino acids: CASSLAAMRRGENGYTF. CDR3 DNA sequence: TGTGCCAGCAGCTTGGCTGCAATGCGCAGGGGGGAGAATGGCTACACCTTC.

The rearrangement uses TRBV5-4 and TRBJ2-7; 7 bases map to TRBD2. Germline values: CDR1 SGHNT, CDR2 YYREEE (reference sequence). The CDR3 spans 14 residues. The V gene end was trimmed by 4 bases and the J gene end by 2 bases; junction bases not matched to a gene: 6. CDR3 sequence: CASSPAGRAYEQYF. Written as DNA, the CDR3 is TGTGCCAGCAGCCCGGCGGGGAGGGCCTACGAGCAGTACTTC.

The CDR3 sequence: CASRYRHGYTF. DNA of the CDR3: TGTGCCAGCAGATACAGGCATGGCTACACCTTC. This chain connects TRBV28 to TRBJ1-2, with a tentative D call TRBD1 (5 bases). Trimming took off 6 bases at V and 6 bases at J, with 8 bases between the two ends. Germline V gives CDR1 MDHEN, CDR2 SYDVKM. The CDR3 consists of 11 residues.

The V call is TRBV7-3, the J call TRBJ1-1; D gene uncertain. The V gene's germline CDR1 is SGHTA and CDR2 FQGTGA. Deletions cut 2 bases from V and 1 base from J, with 11 bases between. The CDR3 has 15 amino acids. The CDR3: CASSLEDGGNTEAFF. The CDR3, as DNA: TGTGCCAGCAGCTTAGAGGACGGAGGGAACACTGAAGCTTTCTTT.

V usage is TRBV3-1 (or the pseudogene TRBV3-2) and J usage is TRBJ1-4; 9 bases align to TRBD1. This CDR3 contains 17 residues. Germline V lookup: CDR1 LGHDT, CDR2 YNNKEL (reference sequence). V lost 3 bases, J lost 7 bases, and 12 bases stayed unmatched. CDR3 coding DNA: TGTGCCAGCAGCCACGTCCCGGGACAGGGAACGGGTGAAAAACTGTTTTTT. Its translation is CASSHVPGQGTGEKLFF.

V is TRBV7-3 and J is TRBJ2-3, with 16 positions matching TRBD2. Germline loops: CDR1 SGHTA, CDR2 FQGTGA. The CDR3 sequence is 16 residues long. The V gene end was trimmed by 5 bases and the J gene end by 5 bases; junction bases not matched to a gene: 4. CDR3 sequence reads: CASSPGTSGRVDTQYF. The CDR3 DNA sequence: TGTGCCAGCAGCCCTGGGACTAGCGGGAGGGTAGATACGCAGTATTTT.

The rearrangement uses TRBV6-2 or TRBV6-3 and TRBJ2-7; possible D gene TRBD2, 6 bases. Germline loops: CDR1 MNHEY, CDR2 SVGEGT. CDR3 length: 12 residues. Trimming pared 0 bases from V and 6 bases from J, leaving 6 bases between. The chain's CDR3 is CASSYSGGEQYF. The CDR3 coding sequence is TGTGCCAGCAGTTACTCCGGGGGCGAGCAGTACTTC.

This clone came up a few times. The chain has TRBV6-1 and TRBJ2-5; TRBD2 is a possible D gene (5 bases). Trimming took 1 base from V and 5 from J, leaving 11 bases between them. The CDR3 loop spans 14 amino acids. The germline V gene has CDR1 MNHNS and CDR2 SASEGT. CDR3 coding DNA: TGTGCCAGCAGTGAAGGCGGGTCTAGTGAGACCCAGTACTTC. It is translated as CASSEGGSSETQYF.

This clone occurred once. The chain combines TRBV19 with TRBJ2-3, with 13 nucleotides matching TRBD2. The CDR3 is 18 amino acids. Trimming removed 6 bases from V and 6 bases from J; junction bases left unmatched: 15. Germline CDR1 LNHDA, CDR2 SQIVND (reference sequence). The CDR3 DNA is TGTGCCAGTAGCTCAGGGACCGGGACTAGCGGGATCCGGGATACGCAGTATTTT. Residues: CASSSGTGTSGIRDTQYF.

The chain recombines TRBV6-5 with TRBJ2-4, with 7 positions matching TRBD1. The germline gives CDR1 MNHEY, CDR2 SVGAGI. The CDR3 spans 15 residues. Germline trimming cut 6 bases from V and 5 bases from J; bases unmatched to any gene: 10. The CDR3 spells CASRGRGQNQNIQYF. The CDR3 DNA reads as TGTGCCAGCAGAGGTAGGGGACAGAACCAAAACATTCAGTACTTC.

The sample holds a few counts of this clone. The rearrangement links TRBV5-1 to TRBJ1-6; 7 nucleotides match TRBD1. This CDR3 contains 15 residues. The V gene end was trimmed by 0 bases and the J gene end by 6 bases; junction bases not matched to a gene: 3. Germline V gene lookup returns CDR1 SGHRS and CDR2 YFSETQ. The CDR3 loop reads CASSLARQGNSPLHF. The CDR3, as DNA: TGCGCCAGCAGCTTGGCGCGACAGGGTAATTCACCCCTCCACTTT. Filled out from reference TRBV5-1 and TRBJ1-6, the complete variable domain reads KAGVTQTPRYLIKTRGQQVTLSCSPISGHRSVSWYQQTPGQGLQFLFEYFSETQRNKGNFPGRFSGRQFSNSRSEMNVSTLELGDSALYLCASSLARQGNSPLHFGNGTRLTVT.

V gene TRBV27 combines with J gene TRBJ2-3, with 8 nucleotides matching TRBD1. Germline CDR1 and CDR2: MNHEY and SMNVEV (reference sequence). The CDR3 runs to 15 residues. Trimming removed 5 bases from V and 1 base from J; junction bases left unmatched: 5. For the CDR3, the DNA is TGTGCCAGCAGTCGACAGGGGACAGGCACAGATACGCAGTATTTT. Its translation is CASSRQGTGTDTQYF.

The CDR3 nucleotides are TGTGCCAGCAGCCAAGAAAACAGGATATATGGCTACACCTTC. Translated: CASSQENRIYGYTF. The chain recombines TRBV14 with TRBJ1-2; a weak D match, TRBD1 (5 bases). Germline loops: CDR1 SGHDN, CDR2 FVKESK. Deletions cut 0 bases from V and 5 bases from J, with 10 bases between. The CDR3 spans 14 residues.

The chain joins TRBV7-2 to TRBJ1-1; possible D gene TRBD1, 5 bases. Trimming took 0 bases from V and 4 from J, leaving 9 bases between them. Germline V lookup: CDR1 SGHTA, CDR2 FQGNSA. This CDR3 region has 14 residues. The CDR3, as DNA: TGTGCCAGCAGCTTAGCGCCAGGGTTCACTGAAGCTTTCTTT. It is translated as CASSLAPGFTEAFF.

This chain uses TRBV28 with TRBJ2-7; possibly TRBD1 for D (6 bases). Germline-derived CDR1 and CDR2 are MDHEN and SYDVKM. Trimming cost V 10 bases and J 1 base, with 14 bases left between them. The CDR3 contains 13 residues. The DNA of the CDR3 is TGTGCCACCTGGACAGTTGATTCCTACGAGCAGTACTTC. It is translated as CATWTVDSYEQYF.

V gene TRBV7-3 combines with J gene TRBJ2-1; 7 bases align to TRBD2. Germline CDR1 and CDR2: SGHTA and FQGTGA. The CDR3 has 16 residues. V lost 4 bases and J lost 5; bases outside the gene matches: 11. Here the CDR3 DNA reads TGTGCCAGCAGCTCGATGCCGGGGACTATCAACAATGAGCAGTTCTTC. Translated, it gives CASSSMPGTINNEQFF.

This rearrangement joins TRBV4-1 to TRBJ2-2, with 11 bases that match TRBD1. The CDR3 sequence is 18 residues long. The germline V gene has CDR1 MGHRA and CDR2 YSYEKL. The J segment lost 1 base and the V segment lost 4 bases, leaving 8 bases of the junction unmatched. The CDR3 spells CASSRTGTGGGNTGELFF. The CDR3 DNA reads as TGCGCCAGCAGCCGAACCGGGACAGGGGGTGGGAACACCGGGGAGCTGTTTTTT.

The chain couples TRBV12-5 to TRBJ1-2, with D possibly being TRBD1 (6 bases). Trimming took off 5 bases at V and 2 bases at J, with 9 bases between the two ends. The CDR3 totals 13 residues. The germline CDR1 and CDR2 sequences are LGHNT and FRNRAP. The CDR3 region is CASGQGTNYGYTF. The DNA of the CDR3 is TGTGCTAGTGGTCAGGGGACCAACTATGGCTACACCTTC. Complete variable domain (other parts from reference TRBV12-5 and TRBJ1-2): DARVTQTPRHKVTEMGQEVTMRCQPILGHNTVFWYRQTMMQGLELLAYFRNRAPLDDSGMPKDRFSAEMPDATLATLKIQPSEPRDSAVYFCASGQGTNYGYTFGSGTRLTVV.

This clone was detected a few times. The chain uses TRBV7-9 and TRBJ1-4; possibly TRBD1 for D (6 bases). This CDR3 region has 17 residues. V lost 5 bases to trimming and J lost 3 bases, with 19 bases between them. Looked up from germline, CDR1 is SEHNR and CDR2 is FQNEAQ (reference sequence). The CDR3 DNA sequence: TGTGCCAGCAGCCCCCTCCCCCCCACAGGGTCTAATGAAAAACTGTTTTTT. Translated, it gives CASSPLPPTGSNEKLFF.